The rows below give T cell receptor beta chains drawn from one sample of a study of cytomegalovirus exposure and HLA in healthy donors. Sequencing used immunoSEQ multiplex PCR; TCRdb keeps in-frame clones, though not all of them. The table has about 64,000 clones, under 85% seen once; the top ten hold about 4.8%. Source material: PBMCs. The receptors shown here come from a male donor in good health and CMV-seropositive. CDR3s include the opening cysteine and the closing phenylalanine or tryptophan. A D gene is named only where the DNA matches it firmly. Clone size is given for some rows only: seen once, a few or many times, or a class if the clone is expanded.

d_call	clone_size	v_call	j_call	cdr3_nt	cdr3_aa
NA	NA	TRBV2	TRBJ2-7	TGTGCCAGCAGGAAGACAGTTACCTACGAGCAGTACTTC	CASRKTVTYEQYF
NA	NA	TRBV4-2	TRBJ2-5	TGTGCCAGCAGCCAAGAATTCTCGGGCCAAGAGACCCAGTACTTC	CASSQEFSGQETQYF
TRBD2	NA	TRBV5-1	TRBJ2-2	TGCGCCAGCAGCTCCGGACTAGCGGGGGCCAACACCGGGGAGCTGTTTTTT	CASSSGLAGANTGELFF
NA	NA	TRBV5-4	TRBJ2-7	TGTGCCAGCAGCGCACGTGGCGGCGGAACCTACGAGCAGTACTTC	CASSARGGGTYEQYF
NA	once	TRBV29-1	TRBJ1-2	TGCAGCGTTCTCCCAGAGATGGACAGAAACTATGGCTACACCTTC	CSVLPEMDRNYGYTF
NA	NA	TRBV6-1	TRBJ1-2	TGTGCCAGCAGTGAAGAATTGGGGGCTCGTACTGGCTACACCTTC	CASSEELGARTGYTF
NA	NA	TRBV19	TRBJ1-2	TGTGCCAGTAGGATGGCAGATCGTGGCTACACCTTC	CASRMADRGYTF
TRBD1	NA	TRBV6-6	TRBJ2-7	TGTGCCAGCAGCCCTATTGGGACAGGGTCTGGAGAGCAGTACTTC	CASSPIGTGSGEQYF
TRBD2	NA	TRBV7-2	TRBJ2-7	TGTGCCAGCAGCTTACTTCCAGCGGGGAGAGATGAGCAGTACTTC	CASSLLPAGRDEQYF
NA	NA	TRBV4-1	TRBJ1-4	TGCGCCAGCAGCCGAGGGGAGGTAGATGAAAAACTGTTTTTT	CASSRGEVDEKLFF
TRBD1	once	TRBV30	TRBJ1-2	TGTGCCTATGTCAGGGGGCTATCGACATTTCCTAACTATGGCTACACCTTC	CAYVRGLSTFPNYGYTF
TRBD1	NA	TRBV4-3	TRBJ2-5	TGCGCCAGCAGCCAAGGACAGGGGGAGGAGACCCAGTACTTC	CASSQGQGEETQYF
NA	NA	TRBV5-6	TRBJ1-1	TGTGCCAGCAGCTTGGGGGGCAGGGTGAACACTGAAGCTTTCTTT	CASSLGGRVNTEAFF
NA	NA	TRBV27	TRBJ1-1	TGTGCCAGCACCCCACAGGGAACCCCGAACACTGAAGCTTTCTTT	CASTPQGTPNTEAFF
NA	NA	TRBV6-5	TRBJ2-3	TGTGCCAGCAGTCTTCGACAGAGCACAGATACGCAGTATTTT	CASSLRQSTDTQYF
NA	few	TRBV4-1	TRBJ1-4	TGCGCCAGCAGCCAAGATACCAGGGGCGTAGCTAATGAAAAACTGTTTTTT	CASSQDTRGVANEKLFF
TRBD1	NA	TRBV7-3	TRBJ2-3	TGTGCCAGCAGCTTGGGACAGGCGGATACGCAGTATTTT	CASSLGQADTQYF
TRBD2	NA	TRBV18	TRBJ2-7	TGTGCCAGCTCACCCTCCCGGACTAGCGGCGGCTACGAGCAGTACTTC	CASSPSRTSGGYEQYF
NA	NA	TRBV6-6	TRBJ1-5	TGTGCCAGCAGTCGACAGCATAGCAATCAGCCCCAGCATTTT	CASSRQHSNQPQHF
TRBD1	NA	TRBV5-5	TRBJ1-2	TGTGCCAGCAGCTTGTGGACCCGGGACAGCCTTAACTATGGCTACACCTTC	CASSLWTRDSLNYGYTF
TRBD2	NA	TRBV5-1	TRBJ2-1	TGCGCCAGCAGCTTGGGGGCGGGGGGAGGTTGGAATGAGCAGTTCTTC	CASSLGAGGGWNEQFF
TRBD1	few	TRBV28	TRBJ2-1	TGTGCCAGCAGTCTTACTCTAGGGGGCGCTACTGAGCAGTTCTTC	CASSLTLGGATEQFF
NA	NA	TRBV2	TRBJ2-7	TGTGCCAGCAGCACTCTAGGTCCCGAGCAGTACTTC	CASSTLGPEQYF
TRBD1	NA	TRBV28	TRBJ2-5	TGTGCCAGCAGTTATTTTGGGCAGGGGGAAGAGACCCAGTACTTC	CASSYFGQGEETQYF
NA	few	TRBV7-2	TRBJ1-1	TGTGCCAGCAGCTTAGTAGTGCAGAACACTGAAGCTTTCTTT	CASSLVVQNTEAFF
NA	NA	TRBV9	TRBJ2-3	TGTGCCAGCAGCGTGGAAGGGGTAGGAGATACGCAGTATTTT	CASSVEGVGDTQYF
TRBD1	NA	TRBV19	TRBJ1-1	TGTGCCAGTAGTATAGACAGGGGGCTCACTGAAGCTTTCTTT	CASSIDRGLTEAFF
TRBD2	NA	TRBV7-2	TRBJ2-2	TGTGCCAGCAGCCACGGGGGGATTGGCGGGGAGCTGTTTTTT	CASSHGGIGGELFF
NA	NA	TRBV7-9	TRBJ2-3	TGTGCCAGCAGCTTACTGATGGCCGTCGGGGGACCCACAGATACGCAGTATTTT	CASSLLMAVGGPTDTQYF
TRBD2	NA	TRBV5-1	TRBJ2-5	TGCGCCAGCAGCTTGGGAGCGGGGGGGCGGAAGACCCAGTACTTC	CASSLGAGGRKTQYF
NA	once	TRBV15	TRBJ2-5	TGTGCCACCAGCAGAGTTGCCCGGTCGGGGGAGACCCAGTACTTC	CATSRVARSGETQYF
NA	NA	TRBV4-3	TRBJ1-5	TGCGCCAGCAGCCAAGAAAGGATCTCCGGACAGTGGAGCAATCAGCCCCAGCATTTT	CASSQERISGQWSNQPQHF
NA	NA	TRBV5-6	TRBJ2-3	TGTGCCAGCAGCGTCTCCGCAGATACGCAGTATTTT	CASSVSADTQYF
NA	NA	TRBV6-5	TRBJ2-7	TGTGCCAGCAGGCTTATCTACGAGCAGTACTTC	CASRLIYEQYF
TRBD2	NA	TRBV30	TRBJ2-2	TGTGCCTGGAGTTTACCGGCACTAGCGGGGGGGCGGAGCGGGGAGCTGTTTTTT	CAWSLPALAGGRSGELFF
NA	NA	TRBV20-1	TRBJ2-7	TGCAGTGCGGCGCTAGCCCACGAGCAGTACTTC	CSAALAHEQYF
NA	NA	TRBV11-2	TRBJ1-6	TGTGCCAGCAGCCCCGAGGGCAGAATCGATTCACCCCTCCACTTT	CASSPEGRIDSPLHF
NA	NA	TRBV4-3	TRBJ1-1	TGCGCCAGCAGCCAAGCAGGGGTCGTGGCTTTCTTT	CASSQAGVVAFF
TRBD1	NA	TRBV11-3	TRBJ2-7	TGTGCCAGCAGCTCGGGACAGGTCAAGAACGAGCAGTACTTC	CASSSGQVKNEQYF
NA	NA	TRBV28	TRBJ2-1	TGTGCCAGCACCTATGGAGACCGCTCCTACAATGAGCAGTTCTTC	CASTYGDRSYNEQFF
TRBD1	NA	TRBV18	TRBJ1-1	TGTGCCAGCTCACCCCGACAGGGGTGGGCTGAAGCTTTCTTT	CASSPRQGWAEAFF
NA	NA	TRBV2	TRBJ1-5	TGTGCCAGCAGTGAATACGGGTATAGCAATCAGCCCCAGCATTTT	CASSEYGYSNQPQHF
NA	NA	TRBV18	TRBJ1-1	TGTGCCAGCTCACTAGGAGACACTGAAGCTTTCTTT	CASSLGDTEAFF
NA	NA	TRBV5-4	TRBJ2-5	TGTGCCAGCAGCTTGGATTATTCGGAGACCCAGTACTTC	CASSLDYSETQYF
NA	NA	TRBV19	TRBJ1-2	TGTGCCAGTAGTATATCCCCAGTCTATGGCTACACCTTC	CASSISPVYGYTF
NA	NA	TRBV11-2	TRBJ1-6	TGTGCCAGCAGCTTAGCGGGTGGGGCGGAATCCTATAATTCACCCCTCCACTTT	CASSLAGGAESYNSPLHF
NA	NA	TRBV4-3	TRBJ1-2	TGCGCCAGCAGCCAAGAAGAGGGATCGGCTAACTATGGCTACACCTTC	CASSQEEGSANYGYTF
NA	NA	TRBV10-3	TRBJ2-5	TGTGCCATCAGTGAGTCTTGGACGGAGGACACCCAGTACTTC	CAISESWTEDTQYF
TRBD2	NA	TRBV4-1	TRBJ2-2	TGCGCCAGCACCGCTACCCCAACTAGCGGGGGCGGTTCCGGGGAGCTGTTTTTT	CASTATPTSGGGSGELFF
NA	NA	TRBV9	TRBJ1-1	TGTGCCAGCAGCGTAGGGCACCGGACAAAATTTGACACTGAAGCTTTCTTT	CASSVGHRTKFDTEAFF
TRBD2	NA	TRBV27	TRBJ2-3	TGTGCCAGCAGACCCATCCCAACTAGCGGGGGAAGGACAGATACGCAGTATTTT	CASRPIPTSGGRTDTQYF
TRBD2	NA	TRBV18	TRBJ2-3	TGTGCCAGCTCACACTCGGGGACTAGCGGTTGGAGAGATACGCAGTATTTT	CASSHSGTSGWRDTQYF
NA	NA	TRBV6-6	TRBJ1-3	TGTGCCAGCAGTTACGGCCCCACTGGAAACACCATATATTTT	CASSYGPTGNTIYF
NA	NA	TRBV9	TRBJ1-3	TGTGCCAGCAGCCTAGGGGGGAGGGTCGAAAACACCATATATTTT	CASSLGGRVENTIYF
NA	few	TRBV11-3	TRBJ2-2	TGTGCCAGCAGCTTAGATCGATGGCCAGAGGTGGCCGGGGAGCTGTTTTTT	CASSLDRWPEVAGELFF
NA	few	TRBV6-6	TRBJ1-1	TGTGCCAGCAGTTACGGACAGCTGAACACTGAAGCTTTCTTT	CASSYGQLNTEAFF
TRBD2	NA	TRBV28	TRBJ2-4	TGTGCCAGCGGGAGGGGTAGCAACGAAAACATTCAGTACTTC	CASGRGSNENIQYF
TRBD1	NA	TRBV2	TRBJ1-5	TGTGCCAGCAGTGCCCGACAGGGGGCTAATCAGCCCCAGCATTTT	CASSARQGANQPQHF
NA	NA	TRBV4-1	TRBJ2-7	TGCGCCAGCAGCCAAGCTGGGTATTACACAGGGCGTAACCAACTCAACTTC	CASSQAGYYTGRNQLNF
TRBD1	NA	TRBV5-4	TRBJ2-7	TGTGCCAGCAGCTGGCGCTCCGGGACAGTCCTTTACGAGCAGTACTTC	CASSWRSGTVLYEQYF